A selection of T cell receptor beta chains follows, all from one sample in a study of vaccination and CD4 T cells after COVID-19. TCRdb processed the PCR reads anew with MiXCR; each CDR3 protein has one entry. This table holds more than 13,000 distinct CDR3 sequences, around 30% found once. These receptors' antigens are unknown. Sequenced: cultured CD4+ T cells from blood. These receptors all stem from a human donor with COVID-19. Each CDR3 is given with its conserved first and last residue. D genes are given only for firm matches. A row's size may be missing; if present it is once, few, many or a size class.

j_call d_call v_call clone_size cdr3_aa cdr3_nt
TRBJ1-6 . TRBV7-6 . CASSRSGVNNSPLHF TGTGCCAGCAGCCGTTCCGGGGTTAATAATTCACCCCTCCACTTT
TRBJ2-3 TRBD1 TRBV10-3 few CAISESWGQNTDTQYF TGTGCCATCAGTGAGTCGTGGGGACAGAACACAGATACGCAGTATTTT
TRBJ2-7 . TRBV7-2 few CASRLGALPPYEQYF TGTGCCAGCAGGCTAGGGGCATTACCTCCCTACGAGCAGTACTTC
TRBJ2-5 TRBD1 TRBV6-1 few CASSQDRGETQYF TGTGCCAGCAGCCAGGACAGGGGAGAGACCCAGTACTTC
TRBJ2-3 . TRBV30 . CAWSRARGAARFSTDTQYF TGTGCCTGGAGTCGGGCTCGGGGGGCCGCCAGGTTTAGCACAGATACGCAGTATTTT
TRBJ2-5 . TRBV2 . CASRDARGLVETQYF TGTGCCAGCAGGGACGCCAGGGGTTTGGTAGAGACCCAGTACTTC
TRBJ1-5 . TRBV7-2 . CASSSSPSSNQPQHF TGTGCCAGCAGTTCCAGTCCCTCGAGCAATCAGCCCCAGCATTTT
TRBJ1-2 TRBD1 TRBV2 . CASSLGQGGDGYTF TGTGCCAGCAGTCTCGGACAGGGAGGAGATGGCTACACCTTC
TRBJ1-4 . TRBV6-5 . CASRYVGGRGEKLFF TGTGCCAGCAGATACGTCGGGGGAAGGGGCGAAAAACTGTTTTTT
TRBJ2-5 . TRBV2 few CASGYGSGQETQYF TGTGCCAGCGGGTACGGGTCGGGGCAAGAGACCCAGTACTTC